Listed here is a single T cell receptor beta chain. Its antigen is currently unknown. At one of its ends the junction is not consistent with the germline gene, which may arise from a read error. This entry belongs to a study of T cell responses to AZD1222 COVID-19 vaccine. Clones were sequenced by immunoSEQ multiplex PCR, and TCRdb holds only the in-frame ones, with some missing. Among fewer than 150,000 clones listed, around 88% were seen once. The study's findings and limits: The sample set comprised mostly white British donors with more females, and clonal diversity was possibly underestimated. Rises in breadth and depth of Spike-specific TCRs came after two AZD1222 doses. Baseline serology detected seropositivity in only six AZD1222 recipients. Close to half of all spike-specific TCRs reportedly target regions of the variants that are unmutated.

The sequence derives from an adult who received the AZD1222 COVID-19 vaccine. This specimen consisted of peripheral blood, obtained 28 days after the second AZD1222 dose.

The CDR3: CAISFQGRDGYTF. CDR3 nucleotides: TGTGCCATCAGTTTTCAGGGGCGGGACGGCTACACCTTC. The V call is TRBV12-3 or TRBV12-4, the J call TRBJ1-2; D perhaps matches TRBD1 (6 bases). The CDR3 has 13 residues.